This entry is about one T cell receptor (beta chain). What antigen it recognizes has not been identified. Base qualities are not provided; no much larger clone lies one nucleotide away. The immunoSEQ Assay, a bias-controlled multiplex PCR, was used to amplify TCRbeta CDR3 regions from genomic DNA. Regarding the original processing steps: Within the assay, amplification of reference gene primers was used to estimate how many nucleated cells each sample contained. To quantify the absolute abundance of each unique TCRbeta CDR3 rearrangement, sequence reads were collapsed and filtered. For each sample, productive Simpson clonality was calculated as the square root of Simpson's diversity index over productive rearrangements. Sourced from immuneACCESS, this table was stored by TCRdb with only in-frame sequences that have V and J called. A share of the clones is absent; for the studies checked, an unresolved V gene accounts for under half, and the remainder has no known explanation. That table gives V, J and clone size, and the DNA gave D and trimming. Counted in this sample were 150,000 or so clones; 74% of them appeared once. The top ten clones comprise about 3% of the sample.

The sample belongs to a study of blood T cell repertoires in COVID-19 (dated by TCRdb to 2020 to 2021). Context from the whole study: The collaborator samples originated in the United States, Italy and Spain and spanned the acute and convalescent phases of COVID-19. The material from the prospective study consisted of cDNA or gDNA derived from T cells, B-cell-depleted T cells, or PBMCs. Subjects who had been exposed to COVID-19, were actively infected with it, or had recovered from it provided the deeply sampled blood TCRbeta repertoires that made up the dataset. The repertoires were made available in a free public database intended to serve as a resource for research on the immune response to SARS-CoV-2. The samples were drawn from two sources: the first 160 participants of the ongoing ImmuneRACE study, and 1,200 or so subjects contributed by 6 global collaborators. Sample metadata almost always included a de-identified subject ID, COVID-19 status, age in years and sex. Where available, HLA class I and class II types were taken from metadata supplied by the sample provider and were not determined by assay-based typing. What the research found in general, with its limitations: Clinical and demographic metadata were provided uncurated, with the amount varying by source and participant.

Whole blood was collected in K2EDTA tubes by collaborating institutions according to the institutions' own protocols. For TCRbeta analysis, collaborator samples were shipped as frozen whole blood, as isolated PBMCs, or as DNA extracted from either sample type. The clonotype comes from an elderly woman with acute or convalescent COVID-19. The sample consisted of peripheral blood.

The nucleotides read TGTGCCAGCAGTTCCCGGACTAGCCTTCCAAACATTCAGTACTTC. This codes for CASSSRTSLPNIQYF. The V gene is TRBV2 and the J gene is TRBJ2-4, with 8 bases aligning to TRBD2. For this chain, trimming is 5 bases at the V end and 6 bases at the J end, and the number of junction bases without a gene match is 9. The CDR3 starts with the cysteine, ends with the phenylalanine, and has 15 residues. CDR3 DNA only is kept here, 45 bases in frame from base 1. From the germline V gene, CDR1 is SNHLY and CDR2 is FYNNEI.